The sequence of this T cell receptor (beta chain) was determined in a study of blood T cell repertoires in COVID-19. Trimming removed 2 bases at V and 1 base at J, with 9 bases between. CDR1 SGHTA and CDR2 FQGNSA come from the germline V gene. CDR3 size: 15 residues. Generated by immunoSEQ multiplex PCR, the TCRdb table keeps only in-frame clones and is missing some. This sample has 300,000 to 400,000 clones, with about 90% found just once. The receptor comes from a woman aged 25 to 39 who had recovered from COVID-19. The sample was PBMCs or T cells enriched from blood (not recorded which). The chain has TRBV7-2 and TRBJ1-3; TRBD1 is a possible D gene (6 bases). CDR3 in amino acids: CASSLRGFSGNTIYF. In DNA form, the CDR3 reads TGTGCCAGCAGCTTAAGGGGGTTTTCTGGAAACACCATATATTTT.